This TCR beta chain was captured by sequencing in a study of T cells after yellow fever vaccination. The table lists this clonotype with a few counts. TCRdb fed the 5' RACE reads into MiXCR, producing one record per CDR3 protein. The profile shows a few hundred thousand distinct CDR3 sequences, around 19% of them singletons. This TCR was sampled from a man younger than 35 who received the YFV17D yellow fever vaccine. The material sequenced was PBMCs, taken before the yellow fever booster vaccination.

CDR3 DNA: TGTGCCAGCAGCTTAACGGGGGCCTCCACAGATACGCAGTATTTT. Its protein is CASSLTGASTDTQYF. The chain joins TRBV7-3 to TRBJ2-3; D may be TRBD1 (6 bases). V gave up 0 bases and J gave up 2 bases, with 9 bases separating them. Germline V gene sequence: CDR1 SGHTA, CDR2 FQGTGA. The CDR3 is 15 amino acids.